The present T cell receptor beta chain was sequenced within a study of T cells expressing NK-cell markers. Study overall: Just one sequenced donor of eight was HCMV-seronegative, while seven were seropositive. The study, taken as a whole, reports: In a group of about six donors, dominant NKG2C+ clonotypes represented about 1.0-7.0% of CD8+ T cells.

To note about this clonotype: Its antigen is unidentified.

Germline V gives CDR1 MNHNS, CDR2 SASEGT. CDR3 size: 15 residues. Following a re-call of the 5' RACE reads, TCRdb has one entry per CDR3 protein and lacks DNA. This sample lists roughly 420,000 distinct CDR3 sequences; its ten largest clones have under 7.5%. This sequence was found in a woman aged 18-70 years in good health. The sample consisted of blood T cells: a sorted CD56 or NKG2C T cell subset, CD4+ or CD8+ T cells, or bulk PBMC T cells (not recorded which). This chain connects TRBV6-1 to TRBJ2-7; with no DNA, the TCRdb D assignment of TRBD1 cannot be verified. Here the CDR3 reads CASSPPGTVSYEQYF.